These T cell receptor beta chains were read from a single sample in a study of OX40 agonist ivuxolimab in advanced cancers. Here immunoSEQ multiplex PCR was the method, and the copy in TCRdb shows in-frame clones only, minus some. The sample holds tens of thousands of clones, roughly nine tenths seen once. The specimen comprised CD4+ or CD8+ T cells sorted from blood, sampled in a trial of the OX40 agonist ivuxolimab. These receptors all come from an adult with an advanced solid tumor such as melanoma, head and neck, liver or kidney cancer. The CDR3 runs from the conserved cysteine through the conserved F or W. D genes are given only for firm matches. Not all rows give a size; the values are once, few, many and, for expanded clones, a class.

v_gene	abundance	j_gene	d_gene	CDR3nt	CDR3aa
TRBV27	.	TRBJ2-7	TRBD2	TGTGCCAGCAGTTCCGACCTTCCGGGACTAGCGTACGAGCAGTACTTC	CASSSDLPGLAYEQYF
TRBV7-3	.	TRBJ1-1	.	TGTGCCAGCAGCTTAGATCGACAGTTGAACACTGAAGCTTTCTTT	CASSLDRQLNTEAFF
TRBV28	.	TRBJ1-5	.	TGTGCCAGCGGAGCAGGGACTCAGCCCCAGCATTTT	CASGAGTQPQHF
TRBV30	.	TRBJ1-5	.	TGTGCCTGGAGTGGAAACAGGGTTGGAGGTCAGCCCCAGCATTTT	CAWSGNRVGGQPQHF
TRBV7-9	.	TRBJ2-2	.	TGTGCCAGCAGCTTAGCGGCAGACGGGGAGCTGTTTTTT	CASSLAADGELFF
TRBV29-1	.	TRBJ2-1	.	TGCAGCGTTGATGGGGACACGAGCTCCTACAATGAGCAGTTCTTC	CSVDGDTSSYNEQFF
TRBV7-9	.	TRBJ2-1	TRBD2	TGTGCCAGCATCCCCGGGACTAGCGGGACTAGTGCTCAGTTCTTC	CASIPGTSGTSAQFF
TRBV19	once	TRBJ2-7	.	TGTGCCAGTAGTATCTCGGCTAGTCGGTCCTACGAGCAGTACTTC	CASSISASRSYEQYF
TRBV5-1	once	TRBJ1-3	.	TGCGCCAGCAGCTTGGCTGCACGCCACTCTGGAAACACCATATATTTT	CASSLAARHSGNTIYF
TRBV27	.	TRBJ1-1	.	TGTGCCAGCAGTAGGGGGACTGAAGCTTTCTTT	CASSRGTEAFF
TRBV5-1	.	TRBJ1-6	.	TGCGCCAGCAGCTTGGCCTTCGGGGGGCCGGATTCACCCCTCCACTTT	CASSLAFGGPDSPLHF
TRBV6-6	few	TRBJ1-5	TRBD1	TGTGCCAGCAGTTTCCAGGGGGCGGGTCAGCCCCAGCATTTT	CASSFQGAGQPQHF
TRBV19	.	TRBJ1-5	TRBD1	TGTGCCAGTAGTATAGCTGGAACAGGGGGCATTCAGCCCCAGCATTTT	CASSIAGTGGIQPQHF
TRBV2	.	TRBJ1-2	.	TGTGCCAGCATTATAGACAAACTGGGCCATGGCTACACCTTC	CASIIDKLGHGYTF
TRBV30	few	TRBJ1-1	.	TGTGCCTGGATAAGCCAAACCCTGGACACTGAAGCTTTCTTT	CAWISQTLDTEAFF
TRBV5-4	few	TRBJ2-2	TRBD2	TGTGCCAGCAGACCATCTGGGACTACGAGGTCCGGGGAGCTGTTTTTT	CASRPSGTTRSGELFF
TRBV7-9	.	TRBJ2-2	TRBD2	TGTGCCAGCAGCCCTAGCGGGGTGAACACCGGGGAGCTGTTTTTT	CASSPSGVNTGELFF
TRBV19	.	TRBJ1-5	TRBD1	TGTGCCAGTAGTATAAACCGGGACAGAAATCAGCCCCAGCATTTT	CASSINRDRNQPQHF
TRBV2	.	TRBJ2-3	.	TGTGCCAGCAGTTGGGGGCGCCCAGGCACAGATACGCAGTATTTT	CASSWGRPGTDTQYF
TRBV15	.	TRBJ1-3	TRBD1	TGTGCCACCAGCAGAGAACAGGGGGCTCGAAACACCATATATTTT	CATSREQGARNTIYF
TRBV15	.	TRBJ1-6	.	TGTGCCACCAGGAAGGAGTTCAATTCACCCCTCCACTTT	CATRKEFNSPLHF
TRBV27	.	TRBJ2-6	.	TGTGCCAGCAGTTCGAGTGGGGCCAACGTCCTGACTTTC	CASSSSGANVLTF
TRBV10-2	.	TRBJ2-3	.	TGCGCCAGCAGTGGGGGTGCCCAGTCAGATACGCAGTATTTT	CASSGGAQSDTQYF
TRBV19	.	TRBJ1-1	.	TGTGCCAGTAGACCCGAGGGCAGGCTGAACACTGAAGCTTTCTTT	CASRPEGRLNTEAFF
TRBV5-4	.	TRBJ1-5	.	TGTGCCAGCAGCTTGGCCGGGAGGCAGCCCCAGCATTTT	CASSLAGRQPQHF
TRBV5-1	.	TRBJ1-1	TRBD1	TGCGCCAGCAGCTCGGGGAGACAGGGTATGAACACTGAAGCTTTCTTT	CASSSGRQGMNTEAFF
TRBV11-2	.	TRBJ1-4	.	TGTGCCAGCAGCCCCTCGGTGGGAAAACTGTTTTTT	CASSPSVGKLFF
TRBV7-7	few	TRBJ2-5	TRBD2	TGTGCCAGCCGTGATAGCGGGGGAGCACAAGAGACCCAGTACTTC	CASRDSGGAQETQYF
TRBV30	.	TRBJ1-6	.	TGTGCCTGGAGTGTAGCGGAGGACACGCGGTTCACAGGGTCCTATAATTCACCCCTCCACTTT	CAWSVAEDTRFTGSYNSPLHF
TRBV27	.	TRBJ1-4	TRBD1	TGTGCCAGCAGTTTTTCCCCGACAGGGAGTGAAAAACTGTTTTTT	CASSFSPTGSEKLFF
TRBV2	.	TRBJ1-2	.	TGTGCCAGCAGTGAACAATCCTCTAACTATGGCTACACCTTC	CASSEQSSNYGYTF
TRBV29-1	.	TRBJ2-7	.	TGCAGCGTTGAAGGGTCCCCTCCAGGCGGTTCCTACGAGCAGTACTTC	CSVEGSPPGGSYEQYF
TRBV15	once	TRBJ2-1	TRBD1	TGTGCCACCAGCCACAGTCCGGACAGGGGGTTTGGGTCCTACAATGAGCAGTTCTTC	CATSHSPDRGFGSYNEQFF
TRBV30	.	TRBJ2-1	.	TGTGCCTGGAGTCTACTGCCGGGGAATAGGGTGGCAGGGAGTTTGTATGAGCAGTTCTTC	CAWSLLPGNRVAGSLYEQFF
TRBV5-1	.	TRBJ1-3	.	TGCGCCAGCAGCCAAGGGGCCACTGGAAACACCATATATTTT	CASSQGATGNTIYF
TRBV14	.	TRBJ2-7	.	TGTGCCAGCAGCCAAACGACCATCTCCTACGAGCAGTACTTC	CASSQTTISYEQYF
TRBV6-1	.	TRBJ2-2	.	.	CASSILASTGELFF
TRBV5-4	.	TRBJ2-7	.	TGTGCCAGCAGCTCGGAGCCCCCCTACGAGCAGTACTTC	CASSSEPPYEQYF
TRBV5-4	.	TRBJ2-7	.	TGTGCCAGTCAGCTTGGTGGGACGGGGGCCTACTACGAGCAGTACTTC	CASQLGGTGAYYEQYF
TRBV19	.	TRBJ2-5	.	TGTGCCAGTAGTAAAGGGGTCTTGGAGACCCAGTACTTC	CASSKGVLETQYF
TRBV28	once	TRBJ1-5	.	TGTGCCACCTTGACAGGCGGCATCTTCCTCAGCAATCAGCCCCAGCATTTT	CATLTGGIFLSNQPQHF
TRBV5-5	.	TRBJ2-7	.	TGTGCCAGCAGCTCCGGGACAAACGAGCAGTACTTC	CASSSGTNEQYF
TRBV29-1	few	TRBJ1-1	.	TGCAGCGCAAGTAACACTGAAGCTTTCTTT	CSASNTEAFF
TRBV10-3	.	TRBJ2-1	.	TGTGCCATCAGTGAGTTGGGCTCGAATGAGCAGTTCTTC	CAISELGSNEQFF
TRBV19	.	TRBJ1-5	.	TGTGCCAGCTCCCTGGCGGGGGAAGGCAATCAGCCCCAGCATTTT	CASSLAGEGNQPQHF
TRBV15	.	TRBJ2-4	.	TGTGCCACCAGCAGAGGCCCTGTTAGATTAGCCAAAAACATTCAGTACTTC	CATSRGPVRLAKNIQYF
TRBV11-2	.	TRBJ2-3	TRBD1	TGTGCCAGCACCTGGGGCGGACAGGGAACGGGTACGCAGTATTTT	CASTWGGQGTGTQYF